This TCR beta chain emerged from a study of blood T cell repertoires in COVID-19. Study-level background: The origin of the acute and convalescent COVID-19 samples was the United States, Italy and Spain.

The Seattle patients joined while their infection was active and were tracked longitudinally afterward. As handled by the study authors: Nucleated cell number was recorded as an estimate derived from reference gene primer amplification. The table came from immunoSEQ multiplex PCR; TCRdb's copy has only in-frame clones and leaves some out. V, J and clone size reflect that table, while D and trimming were determined from the DNA. The sample has some 400,000 clones; approximately 89% are singletons. Germline CDR1 MDHEN, CDR2 SYDVKM. The CDR3 consists of 16 residues. J was trimmed by 5 bases and V by 5 bases; bases with no gene match: 5.

This sequence originates from a woman in her twenties or thirties with COVID-19, enrolled during active disease. J is TRBJ2-1 and V is TRBV28; 14 positions agree with TRBD2. The specimen sequenced was peripheral blood. CDR3 region: CASSLTSGRADNEQFF. The CDR3 DNA reads TGTGCCAGCAGTCTGACTAGCGGGAGGGCAGACAATGAGCAGTTCTTC.